This is a list of T cell receptor beta chains from one sample in a study of cytomegalovirus exposure and HLA in healthy donors. This table comes from immunoSEQ multiplex PCR, and its TCRdb copy is limited to in-frame clones, with some not included. The sample contains about 160,000 clones, 70% to 80% of which appear only once. Sample: PBMCs. All receptors derive from a man younger than 45 in good health and CMV-seronegative. CDR3s include the opening cysteine and the closing phenylalanine or tryptophan. Each record gives: J gene, V gene, CDR3 protein.

TRBJ1-1,TRBV4-3,CASSRGTGANTEAFF
TRBJ2-2,TRBV7-6,CASSLFDTSTGELFF
.,TRBV30,CAWRTYGTGIYEQYF
TRBJ2-3,TRBV5-4,CASSVSSGGAWDTQYF
TRBJ2-1,TRBV28,CASSSPSGIFF
TRBJ2-7,TRBV10-3,CAIRPGLAGANLQSSYEQYF
TRBJ2-3,TRBV7-7,CASSPTGDGPDTQYF
TRBJ2-7,TRBV5-4,CASSSPGQYSEQYF
TRBJ1-1,TRBV30,CATIRRGGTEAFF
TRBJ2-7,TRBV2,CASRVDSGPPQQYF
TRBJ1-2,TRBV14,CASSQNRVGGYTF
TRBJ2-2,TRBV5-4,CASRAGLAGVVTGELFF
TRBJ2-2,TRBV5-6,CASSWGTGGTGELFF
TRBJ1-6,TRBV7-6,CASSSWDSKNSPLHF
TRBJ2-1,TRBV28,CASSPEEGVPYNEQFF
TRBJ1-3,TRBV7-8,CGAGGSGNTIYF
TRBJ1-1,TRBV6-5,CASSYSDRATEAFF
TRBJ2-3,TRBV7-2,CASSDRRGASTDTQYF
TRBJ2-6,TRBV9,CASSVPTLRSGANVLTF
TRBJ2-2,TRBV4-2,CASSDRTESTGELFF
TRBJ2-3,TRBV7-3,CASSLTGASTDTQYF
TRBJ2-1,TRBV7-6,CASSSRGTVSYNEQFF
TRBJ1-1,TRBV5-1,CASSLASGFMNTEAFF
TRBJ1-1,TRBV5-1,CASSFTGEDTEAFF
TRBJ2-7,TRBV4-1,CASSEWTGSGEQYF
TRBJ2-5,TRBV30,CAWDSRETQYF
TRBJ2-2,TRBV18,CASSPSQGAANTGELFF
TRBJ2-5,TRBV6-5,CASSYNEGGETQYF
TRBJ2-2,TRBV7-6,CASSPGFTGELFF
TRBJ2-3,TRBV10-3,CAISERGDTQYF
TRBJ2-7,TRBV23-1,CASSQPQRQETYEQYF
TRBJ2-3,TRBV10-3,CAIRPGQSTDTQYF
TRBJ1-1,TRBV5-4,CASSSPGQGWAEAFF
TRBJ1-5,TRBV28,CASSSSQPQHF
TRBJ1-1,TRBV6-5,CAVHRLGEAFF
TRBJ1-5,TRBV10-3,CAISEKSSSNQPQHF
TRBJ1-3,TRBV7-6,CASSRDSNSGNTIYF
TRBJ1-1,TRBV28,CASSLSEAGGLNTEAFF
TRBJ2-2,TRBV29-1,CSVEGQANTGELFF
TRBJ2-7,TRBV21-1,CASSPRQDIVYEQYF
TRBJ2-7,TRBV2,CATGDYEQYF
TRBJ1-2,TRBV19,CASSPQGARGYTF
TRBJ1-5,TRBV19,CASRDRGADQPQHF
TRBJ2-7,TRBV5-4,CASSLGTGLAGGGGEQYF
TRBJ2-3,TRBV4-3,CASSQVSRAGTDTQYF
TRBJ2-3,TRBV19,CASMSRSGTDTQYF
TRBJ2-2,TRBV25-1,CASSEYGREGPNTGELFF
TRBJ2-5,TRBV7-2,CASSPPGTSKETQYF
TRBJ2-7,TRBV10-3,CAISRESVPEAYEQYF
TRBJ2-1,TRBV28,CASSFLRGLAGSNEQFF
TRBJ2-1,TRBV4-1,CASSQESRRSSYNEQFF
TRBJ1-4,TRBV10-2,CASRASGTGLEKLFF
TRBJ1-1,TRBV10-3,CAISREDTEAFF
TRBJ2-5,TRBV5-4,CASSLQGRETQYF
TRBJ2-5,TRBV4-3,CASSPVAGPLYF